Sequencing of this T cell receptor beta chain was carried out in a study of CD8 T cells in Susac syndrome. Broader study findings: The authors acknowledged that the study's TCR sequencing and HLA analysis involved relatively few individuals.

When the RNA was reverse transcribed, random hexamers were used with an input of roughly 0.45 to 1 ug. An immunoSEQ multiplex PCR generated amplified TCR beta CDR3 products spanning 54 Vbeta and 13 Jbeta. TCRdb processed the immunoSEQ multiplex PCR reads anew with MiXCR; each CDR3 protein has one entry. Counted here are under 200,000 distinct CDR3 sequences, about 95% occurring once; the ten biggest clones make up around 0.14%. TCR beta sequencing was performed on blood CD8+ and CD4+ T cells. The controls, all healthy donors, were matched for age and sex. For this clonotype: Its antigen is not known.

The CDR3 contains 13 residues. The germline V and J ends were trimmed by 6 bases and 3 bases, with 12 bases remaining between them. The sequenced material came from CD4+ T cells from PBMCs. The rearrangement joins TRBV12-3 or TRBV12-4 to TRBJ2-7; the D is unclear. This receptor was identified in a human donor in good health. The CDR3 reads CASSQGSYYEQYF. In DNA form, the CDR3 reads TGTGCCAGCAGCCAAGGGTCCTACTACGAGCAGTACTTC.